This T cell receptor (beta chain) was identified in a study of cytomegalovirus exposure and HLA in healthy donors. Turning to the study itself: The same platform used for the 666 first-cohort repertoires was also used for the approximately 120 validation repertoires, as a later analysis reported.

The repertoire was sequenced with immunoSEQ multiplex PCR; TCRdb's copy has only in-frame clones and lacks some. The sample lists about 56,000 clones, 90% to 95% occurring once. Notes on the study in general: Many donors carried some public TCRs, although rarity characterized most TCR sequences. Accounts indicate the classifier identified cytomegalovirus status with strong specificity and sensitivity.

In the case of this clone: As yet, its antigen is unknown.

In germline, CDR1 is SGHKS, CDR2 YYEKEE (reference sequence). The CDR3 is 16 amino acids. V lost 2 bases and J 3 bases, leaving 17 bases between the germline ends. Sequencing was performed on PBMCs. This chain connects TRBV5-5 to TRBJ1-2; D may be TRBD1 (6 bases). This receptor was taken from a woman aged 18-35 years in good health and CMV-seropositive. CDR3 coding DNA: TGTGCCAGCAGCTTCTGGACAGCTACTCGGGACTATGGCTACACCTTC. Its protein is CASSFWTATRDYGYTF.